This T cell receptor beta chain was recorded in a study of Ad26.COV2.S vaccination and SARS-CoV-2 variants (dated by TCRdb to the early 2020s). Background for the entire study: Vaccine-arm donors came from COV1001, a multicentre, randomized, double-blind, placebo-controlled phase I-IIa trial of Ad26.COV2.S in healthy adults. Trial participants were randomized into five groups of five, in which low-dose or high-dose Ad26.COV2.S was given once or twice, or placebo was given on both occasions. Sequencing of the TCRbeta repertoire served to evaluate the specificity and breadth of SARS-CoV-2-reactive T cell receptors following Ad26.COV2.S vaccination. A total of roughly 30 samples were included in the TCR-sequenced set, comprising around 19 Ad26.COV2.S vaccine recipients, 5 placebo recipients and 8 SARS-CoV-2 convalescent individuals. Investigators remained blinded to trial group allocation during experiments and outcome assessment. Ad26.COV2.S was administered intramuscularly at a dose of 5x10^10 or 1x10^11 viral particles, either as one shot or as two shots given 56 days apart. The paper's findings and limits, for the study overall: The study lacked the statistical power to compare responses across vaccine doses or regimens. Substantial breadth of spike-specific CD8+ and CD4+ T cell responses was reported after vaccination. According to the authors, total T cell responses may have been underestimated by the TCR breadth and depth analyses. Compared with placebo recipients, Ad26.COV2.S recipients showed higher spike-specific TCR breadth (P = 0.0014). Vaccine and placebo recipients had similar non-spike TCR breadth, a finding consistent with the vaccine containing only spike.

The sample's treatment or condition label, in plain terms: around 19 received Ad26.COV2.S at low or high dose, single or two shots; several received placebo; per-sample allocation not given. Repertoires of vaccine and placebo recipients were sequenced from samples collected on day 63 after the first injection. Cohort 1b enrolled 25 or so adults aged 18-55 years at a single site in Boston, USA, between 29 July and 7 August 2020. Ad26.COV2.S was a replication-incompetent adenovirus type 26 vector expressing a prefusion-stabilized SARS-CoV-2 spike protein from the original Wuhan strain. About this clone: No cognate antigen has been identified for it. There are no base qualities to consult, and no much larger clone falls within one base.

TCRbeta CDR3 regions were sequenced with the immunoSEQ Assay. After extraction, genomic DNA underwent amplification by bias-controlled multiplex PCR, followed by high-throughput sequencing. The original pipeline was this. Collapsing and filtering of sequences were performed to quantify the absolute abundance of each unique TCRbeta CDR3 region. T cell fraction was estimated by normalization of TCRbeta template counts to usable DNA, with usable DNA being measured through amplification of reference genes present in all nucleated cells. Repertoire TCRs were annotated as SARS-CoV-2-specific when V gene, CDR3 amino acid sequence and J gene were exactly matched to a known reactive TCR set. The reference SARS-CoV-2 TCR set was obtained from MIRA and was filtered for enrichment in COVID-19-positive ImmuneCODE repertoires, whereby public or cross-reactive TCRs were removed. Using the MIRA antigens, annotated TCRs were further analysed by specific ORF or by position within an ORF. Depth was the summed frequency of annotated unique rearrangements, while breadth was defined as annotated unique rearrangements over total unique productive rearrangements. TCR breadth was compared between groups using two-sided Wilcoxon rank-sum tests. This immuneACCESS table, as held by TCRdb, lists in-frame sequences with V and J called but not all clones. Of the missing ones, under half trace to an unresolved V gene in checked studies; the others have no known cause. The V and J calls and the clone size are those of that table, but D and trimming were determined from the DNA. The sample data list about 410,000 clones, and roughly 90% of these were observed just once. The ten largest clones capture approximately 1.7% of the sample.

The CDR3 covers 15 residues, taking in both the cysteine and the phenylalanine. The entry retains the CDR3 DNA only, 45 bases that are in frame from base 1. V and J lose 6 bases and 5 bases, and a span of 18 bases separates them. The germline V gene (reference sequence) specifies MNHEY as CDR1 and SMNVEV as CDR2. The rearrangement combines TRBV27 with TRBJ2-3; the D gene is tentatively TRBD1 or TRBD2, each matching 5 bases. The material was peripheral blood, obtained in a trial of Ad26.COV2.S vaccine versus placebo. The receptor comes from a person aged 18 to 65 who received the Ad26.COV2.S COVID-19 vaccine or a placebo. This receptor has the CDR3 CASSPVGDWGDTQYF. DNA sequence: TGTGCCAGCAGCCCCGTGGGGGATTGGGGAGATACGCAGTATTTT.